The 6 T cell receptor beta chains presented below share a single source sample, sequenced in a study of blood T cell repertoires in COVID-19. Clones were sequenced by immunoSEQ multiplex PCR, and TCRdb holds only the in-frame ones, with some missing. The sample shows around 83,000 clones, about 89% of them seen only once. The specimen sequenced was peripheral blood. These receptors were taken from a man in his 70s with active or convalescent COVID-19.

This chain uses TRBV10-3 with TRBJ1-1, with D hard to call. CDR1 ENHRY and CDR2 SYGVKD come from the germline V gene. V shed 0 bases and J shed 5 bases, with 10 bases lying between them. This CDR3 contains 14 residues. The CDR3 sequence: CAISESGRGTEAFF. CDR3 sequence (DNA): TGTGCCATCAGTGAGTCGGGTCGGGGAACTGAAGCTTTCTTT.

J is TRBJ2-3 and V is TRBV5-1; 10 bases align to TRBD2. The CDR3 has 15 residues. Germline assignment: CDR1 SGHRS and CDR2 YFSETQ. The ends lost 4 bases at V and 6 bases at J; junction bases unmatched: 8. CDR3 coding DNA: TGCGCCAGCAGCGGTGGACTAGCGGAGCGGGATACGCAGTATTTT. Residues: CASSGGLAERDTQYF.

In DNA form, the CDR3 reads TGTGCCAGCGGCCTAGCGGGAGGAGATATTCAGTACTTC. Translation gives CASGLAGGDIQYF. J is TRBJ2-4 and V is TRBV6-2 or TRBV6-3, with 11 bases that match TRBD2. This CDR3 spans 13 amino acids. With 8 bases clipped from V and 10 bases from J, the junction kept 7 bases outside the gene matches. Germline CDR1 is MNHEY and CDR2 is SVGEGT.

This clone was detected only once. As DNA, the CDR3 is TGTGCCAGCAGTGATCGGACTAGCGGGAGGTCCTACGAGCAGTACTTC. The encoded protein is CASSDRTSGRSYEQYF. J is TRBJ2-7 and V is TRBV2; 14 nucleotides agree with TRBD2. The CDR3 has 16 amino acids. Germline loops: CDR1 SNHLY, CDR2 FYNNEI. V lost 3 bases, J lost 1 base, and 2 bases stayed unmatched. The whole variable domain, remainder taken from reference TRBV2 and TRBJ2-7, is EPEVTQTPSHQVTQMGQEVILRCVPISNHLYFYWYRQILGQKVEFLVSFYNNEISEKSEIFDDQFSVERPDGSNFTLKIRSTKLEDSAMYFCASSDRTSGRSYEQYFGPGTRLTVT.

This CDR3 is CAITRERNQPQHF. The DNA for the CDR3 is TGTGCCATTACCCGGGAGAGAAATCAGCCCCAGCATTTT. The chain recombines TRBV10-3 with TRBJ1-5; D is unresolved. Trimming left V 9 bases short and J 4 bases short, with 13 bases between. Germline-derived CDR1 and CDR2 are ENHRY and SYGVKD. There are 13 residues in the CDR3.

V is TRBV14 and J is TRBJ2-5, with 7 bases identical to TRBD1. CDR3 length: 16 amino acids. V shed 2 bases, J shed 5 bases, and the junction held 11 bases outside the gene matches. The germline gives CDR1 SGHDN, CDR2 FVKESK. The chain's CDR3 is CASSQSPRGRGETQYF. CDR3 coding DNA: TGTGCCAGCAGCCAAAGTCCAAGGGGGCGCGGGGAGACCCAGTACTTC.